This T cell receptor (beta chain) was captured by sequencing in a study of OX40 agonist ivuxolimab in advanced cancers. Regarding the study as a whole: The investigators did not determine what antigen specificity the expanded peripheral T cells had. Expanded clones belonging to CD8+ T cells outnumbered, on average, those of CD4+.

Sampling times: baseline, cycle 4 day 1, cycle 7 day 1. Germline CDR1 and CDR2: MNHNY and SVGAGI (reference sequence). CDR3 length: 14 residues. V lost 7 bases to trimming and J lost 4 bases; unmatched junction nucleotides: 8. Concerning this clone itself: The antigen remains unidentified.

Repertoires were generated with immunoSEQ multiplex PCR, while TCRdb's copy carries only in-frame clones and drops some. Found here are 60,000 to 90,000 clones, 65% to 90% of them singletons; the top ten hold 0.6% to 0.8%. This sequence joins TRBV6-6 and TRBJ2-7, with TRBD1 matching over 9 bases. The clonotype comes from an adult with an advanced solid tumor such as melanoma, head and neck, liver or kidney cancer. Source: CD4+ or CD8+ T cells sorted from blood, taken in a trial of the OX40 agonist ivuxolimab. The DNA for the CDR3 is TGTGCCAGCACCCAAAGGGACAGGGTTTACGAGCAGTACTTC. Its protein product is CASTQRDRVYEQYF.